This passage covers 15 T cell receptor beta chains from one sample sequenced in a study of T-cell reconstitution after alpha-beta-depleted transplantation in children. Molecular barcoding with unique molecular identifiers was used for the TCRbeta library. A single record per CDR3 protein comes from TCRdb applying MiXCR to the PCR reads. Of 540,000 or so distinct CDR3 sequences listed, roughly 23% were seen once; the top ten hold less than 15%. The input for sequencing was PBMCs, mostly from graft donor cells, taken 360 days after TCRalphabeta/CD19-depleted stem cell transplant. The receptors were gathered from a boy younger than two who had a stem cell transplant for acute myeloid leukemia, so the T cells may come from the graft donor.

This clonotype was found a few times. The chain couples TRBV18 to TRBJ1-3; D is unresolved. CDR3 length: 15 residues. CDR1 is KGHSH, CDR2 LQKENI, per germline. Trimming removed 6 bases at V and 0 bases at J, with 12 bases between. The CDR3 DNA is TGTGCCAGCTCCCCGGGCTCCAGCTCTGGAAACACCATATATTTT. It is translated as CASSPGSSSGNTIYF.

This sequence joins TRBV20-1 and TRBJ2-1, with D maybe TRBD2 (5 bases). Germline loops: CDR1 DFQATT, CDR2 SNEGSKA (reference sequence). V lost 3 bases, J lost 1 base, and 10 bases lay in between. CDR3 length: 14 amino acids. The CDR3 loop reads CSASEGNSYNEQFF. The CDR3 nucleotides read TGCAGTGCTAGTGAGGGAAATTCCTACAATGAGCAGTTCTTC.

This chain connects TRBV5-6 to TRBJ2-7; D possibly corresponds to TRBD1 (5 bases). Looked up from germline, CDR1 is SGHDT and CDR2 is YYEEEE. V gave up 4 bases and J gave up 0 bases, with 11 bases separating them. The CDR3 runs to 14 residues. This chain's CDR3 is CASSEGASSYEQYV. CDR3 DNA sequence: TGTGCCAGCAGCGAAGGGGCTAGCTCCTACGAGCAGTACGTC.

The J gene is TRBJ2-1, the V gene TRBV28; D possibly corresponds to TRBD2 (5 bases). The CDR3 has 17 amino acids. V shed 3 bases and J shed 7 bases, with 22 bases lying between them. CDR1 is MDHEN, CDR2 SYDVKM, per germline. The CDR3 region is CASSFGVGRARGNEQFF. CDR3 nucleotide sequence: TGTGCCAGCAGTTTTGGGGTTGGACGGGCCCGGGGTAATGAGCAGTTCTTC.

This clonotype was picked up a small number of times. The CDR3 DNA reads TGTGGGGCCAGTTTGGGGTGGGAGAACACTGAAGCTTTCTTT. Encoded protein: CGASLGWENTEAFF. This chain links TRBV28 with TRBJ1-1; no clear D gene. This CDR3 comprises 14 residues. Germline-derived CDR1 and CDR2 are MDHEN and SYDVKM.

This clonotype was counted ten times or more. Mismatch with germline at one junction end may stem from a read error. V usage is TRBV12-3 or TRBV12-4 and J usage is TRBJ2-7; 10 nucleotides line up with TRBD1. The CDR3 has 15 amino acids. The CDR3 protein is CASREKTGGSDEQYF. In DNA form, the CDR3 reads TGTGCCAGCAGGGAAAAGACAGGGGGCTCCGACGAGCAGTACTTC.

J is TRBJ1-5 and V is TRBV5-5; TRBD1 agrees at 11 bases. J gave up 7 bases and V 4 bases, and 7 bases lay outside the gene matches. Germline V gives CDR1 SGHKS, CDR2 YYEKEE (reference sequence). The CDR3 sequence is 15 residues long. This CDR3 is CASSPGQGVGQPQHF. The CDR3 nucleotides are TGTGCCAGCAGCCCGGGACAGGGGGTGGGGCAGCCCCAGCATTTT.

This clonotype was observed at least ten times. This rearrangement joins TRBV5-6 to TRBJ2-1; D assignment may be TRBD1 or TRBD2 (5 bases each). With 4 bases removed from V and 0 bases from J, the gap between germline ends came to 14 bases. This CDR3 is 16 amino acids long. Germline V gives CDR1 SGHDT, CDR2 YYEEEE. The chain's CDR3 is CASSPRGFYSYNEQFF. CDR3 DNA sequence: TGTGCCAGCAGCCCTCGGGGCTTTTACTCCTACAATGAGCAGTTCTTC. The entire variable domain, with the rest obtained from reference TRBV5-6 and TRBJ2-1, is as follows: DAGVTQSPTHLIKTRGQQVTLRCSPKSGHDTVSWYQQALGQGPQFIFQYYEEEERQRGNFPDRFSGHQFPNYSSELNVNALLLGDSALYLCASSPRGFYSYNEQFFGPGTRLTVL.

This sequence joins TRBV10-2 and TRBJ2-7; weak D call: TRBD2 (6 bases). Deletions cut 7 bases from V and 1 base from J, with 11 bases between. Germline V gives CDR1 WSHSY, CDR2 SAAADI. The CDR3 covers 13 residues. The CDR3, as DNA: TGCGCCAGCATGGGCGGGGTTTCCTACGAGCAGTACGTC. Encoded protein: CASMGGVSYEQYV.

In this sample, this clonotype turned up a few times. V is TRBV6-1 and J is TRBJ2-4; either TRBD1 or TRBD2 may supply D (6 bases each). Trimming removed 8 bases at V and 9 bases at J, with 26 bases between. Germline V lookup: CDR1 MNHNS, CDR2 SASEGT. There are 16 residues in the CDR3. In nucleotides, the CDR3 is TGTGCCAGCGCACCCCTGGGGGGCGAAGTGTCTGGCATTCAGTACTTC. Its translation is CASAPLGGEVSGIQYF.

This clonotype was picked up a small number of times. The chain carries TRBV6-2 or TRBV6-3 and TRBJ1-2; 7 bases line up with TRBD1. V lost 0 bases, J lost 4 bases, and 5 bases stayed unmatched. CDR1 and CDR2 from the germline V gene are MNHEY and SVGEGT. This CDR3 is 15 amino acids long. This chain's CDR3 is CASSYSKQGTYGYTF. In DNA form, the CDR3 reads TGTGCCAGCAGTTACTCGAAACAGGGGACCTATGGCTACACCTTC.

There are many counts of this clonotype. This chain uses TRBV7-9 with TRBJ2-1; maybe TRBD2 (7 bases). CDR3 size: 14 residues. The germline gives CDR1 SEHNR, CDR2 FQNEAQ (reference sequence). V was pared by 5 bases and J by 9 bases, with 17 bases between. This CDR3 is CASSHRGAVSEQFF. DNA of the CDR3: TGTGCCAGCAGCCACCGGGGGGCGGTGAGTGAGCAGTTCTTC.

This clonotype was counted ten times or more. The chain uses TRBV12-3 or TRBV12-4 and TRBJ2-1, with D possibly TRBD1 on 6 matching bases. With 3 bases removed from V and 9 bases from J, the gap between germline ends came to 9 bases. The length of the CDR3 is 12 residues. DNA of the CDR3: TGTGCCAGCAGTTTGGTAGGGGGTGAGCAGTTCTTC. Protein: CASSLVGGEQFF.

V and J are TRBV20-1 and TRBJ1-6; 7 nucleotides match TRBD1. Germline values: CDR1 DFQATT, CDR2 SNEGSKA (reference sequence). V was pared by 4 bases and J by 3 bases, with 6 bases of the junction left unmatched. The CDR3 totals 15 residues. The CDR3 loop reads CSATPTGSYNSPLHF. CDR3 bases: TGCAGTGCTACCCCGACAGGGAGCTATAATTCACCCCTCCACTTT.

The chain recombines TRBV12-3 or TRBV12-4 with TRBJ2-3; D is perhaps TRBD1 or TRBD2 (5 bases each). V lost 2 bases and J 2 bases, leaving 14 bases between the germline ends. There are 16 residues in the CDR3. The CDR3 DNA is TGTGCCAGCAGTTTAAACTTACTAGGGACCACAGATACGCAGTATTTT. Translated, it gives CASSLNLLGTTDTQYF.